A single T cell receptor beta chain is shown here with its context. This clonotype turned up a few times. The antigen it recognizes is unknown. The input lacks base qualities; no much larger clone sits a single base away. The sample comes from a study of T cell repertoires in cytomegalovirus infection (dated by TCRdb to the late 2010s). Concerning the study at large: Because public TCR beta signatures pointed to carriage of CMV infection together with the matching HLA type, the HLA type of each donor mattered for the analysis. Study-wide conclusions, independent of this receptor: In the ex vivo response, HLA-C-restricted CMV-specific TCR beta clonotypes were dominant, and in two of eight donors the single most frequent clonotype came from this HLA-C-restricted group. In both this cohort and an independent roughly 350-donor cohort, the cumulative frequency of public TCR beta family members distinguished carriers of CMV infection plus the relevant HLA type.

Instrument used: Illumina HiSeq 1500. TCRdb reprocessing: public reads trimmed at Q25 with fastp, clones called with MiXCR, in-frame beta chains kept. Every entry covers one CDR3 protein and lists the most common genes and DNA from its rows. For this sample the table gives 630,000 or so distinct CDR3 sequences, of which about 24% were detected only once. The leading ten clones occupy 6.5% to 10% of the sample. V is clipped by 7 bases and J by 3 bases, and the sequence between their germline boundaries is 15 bases long. Taken from cysteine to phenylalanine, the CDR3 has 14 residues. Only the CDR3 part of the read is kept: 42 bases, read in frame from the first base. The germline V gene gives CDR1 as MNHNS and CDR2 as SASEGT.

Sequencing was done on a sample of CD8+ T cells from PBMCs. The receptor was derived from a human donor in good health (CMV status not recorded). Some clones in this sample may be carry-over from other donors' samples. The chain is made from TRBV6-1 and TRBJ1-1; tentative D gene TRBD1, with 6 bases matching. The DNA is TGTGCCAGCACCTCGTCGGGGGCGGACACTGAAGCTTTCTTT. Translated, this is CASTSSGADTEAFF.